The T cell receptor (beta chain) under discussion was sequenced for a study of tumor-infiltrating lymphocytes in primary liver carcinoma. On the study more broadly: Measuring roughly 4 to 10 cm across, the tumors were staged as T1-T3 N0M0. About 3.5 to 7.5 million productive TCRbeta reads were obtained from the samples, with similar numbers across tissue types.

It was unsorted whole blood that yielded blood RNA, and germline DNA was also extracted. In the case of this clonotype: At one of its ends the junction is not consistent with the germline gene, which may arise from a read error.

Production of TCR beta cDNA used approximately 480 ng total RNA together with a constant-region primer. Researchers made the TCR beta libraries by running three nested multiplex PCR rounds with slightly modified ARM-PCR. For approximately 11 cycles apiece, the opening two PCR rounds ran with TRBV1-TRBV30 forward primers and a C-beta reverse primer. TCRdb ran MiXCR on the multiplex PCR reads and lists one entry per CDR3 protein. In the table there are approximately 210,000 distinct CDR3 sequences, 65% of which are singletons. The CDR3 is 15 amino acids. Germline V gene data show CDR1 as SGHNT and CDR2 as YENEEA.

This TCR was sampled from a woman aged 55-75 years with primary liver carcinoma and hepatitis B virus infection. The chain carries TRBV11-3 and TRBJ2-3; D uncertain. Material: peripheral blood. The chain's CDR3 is CVSSLDRHTTDTQYF. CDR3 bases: TGTGTCAGCAGTTTAGATCGACATACTACAGATACACAGTATTTT.